Included here is one TCR beta chain sequence, with context. This specimen comes from a study of control samples from healthy donors and cancer patients. The CDR3 totals 15 residues. Trimming removed 6 bases from V and 7 bases from J; junction bases left unmatched: 10. CDR1 and CDR2 (germline): MNHEY, SVGEGT. Profiling relied on immunoSEQ multiplex PCR, and the TCRdb table lists in-frame clones only, not all of them. The sample consists of 120,000 or so clones, around 87% of them appearing once. This chain links TRBV6-2 or TRBV6-3 with TRBJ2-1; 9 bases map to TRBD1. The source material was blood. The receptor was derived from a man aged 25-45 years in good health. In nucleotides, the CDR3 is TGTGCCAGCAGACCTACCGGGACAGGGAGGAATGAGCAGTTCTTC. Protein sequence: CASRPTGTGRNEQFF.